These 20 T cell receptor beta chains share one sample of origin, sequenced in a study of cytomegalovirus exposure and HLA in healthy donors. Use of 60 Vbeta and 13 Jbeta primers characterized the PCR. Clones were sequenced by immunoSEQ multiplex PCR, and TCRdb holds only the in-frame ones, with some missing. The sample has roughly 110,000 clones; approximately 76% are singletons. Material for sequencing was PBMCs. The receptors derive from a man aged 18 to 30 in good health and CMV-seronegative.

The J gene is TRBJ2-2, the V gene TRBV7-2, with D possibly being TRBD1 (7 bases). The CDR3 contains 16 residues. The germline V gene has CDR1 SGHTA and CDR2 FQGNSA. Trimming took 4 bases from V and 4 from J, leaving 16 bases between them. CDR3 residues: CASSSRQGGFTGELFF. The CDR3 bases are TGTGCCAGCAGCTCACGACAGGGAGGTTTCACCGGGGAGCTGTTTTTT.

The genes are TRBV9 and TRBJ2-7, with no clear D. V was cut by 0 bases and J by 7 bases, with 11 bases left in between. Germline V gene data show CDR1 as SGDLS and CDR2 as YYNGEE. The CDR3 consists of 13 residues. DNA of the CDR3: TGTGCCAGCAGCGTAGCGAGGTTCGGGGAGCAGTACTTC. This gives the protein CASSVARFGEQYF.

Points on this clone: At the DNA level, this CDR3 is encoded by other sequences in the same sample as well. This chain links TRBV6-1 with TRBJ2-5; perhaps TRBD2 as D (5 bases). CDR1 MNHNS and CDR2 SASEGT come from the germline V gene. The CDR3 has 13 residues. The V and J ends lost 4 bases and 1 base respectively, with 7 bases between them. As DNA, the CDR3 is TGTGCCAGCAGTGGAGGGTCCCAAGAGACCCAGTACTTC. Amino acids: CASSGGSQETQYF.

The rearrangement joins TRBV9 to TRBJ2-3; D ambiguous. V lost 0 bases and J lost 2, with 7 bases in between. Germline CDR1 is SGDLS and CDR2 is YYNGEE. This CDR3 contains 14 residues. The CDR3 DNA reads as TGTGCCAGCAGCGTAGGGAGAACCACAGATACGCAGTATTTT. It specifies CASSVGRTTDTQYF.

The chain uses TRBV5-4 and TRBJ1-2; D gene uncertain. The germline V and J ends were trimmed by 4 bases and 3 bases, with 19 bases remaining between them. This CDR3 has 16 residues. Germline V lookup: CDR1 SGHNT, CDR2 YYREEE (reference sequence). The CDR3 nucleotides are TGTGCCAGCAGCCCGAGGGTTTACCCTGATCACTATGGCTACACCTTC. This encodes CASSPRVYPDHYGYTF.

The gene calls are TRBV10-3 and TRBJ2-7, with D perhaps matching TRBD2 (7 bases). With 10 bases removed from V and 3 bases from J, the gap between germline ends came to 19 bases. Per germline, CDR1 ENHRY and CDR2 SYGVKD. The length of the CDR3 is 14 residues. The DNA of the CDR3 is TGTGCCACGGGAAGAGGGGGAGGGGACTACGAGCAGTACTTC. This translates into CATGRGGGDYEQYF.

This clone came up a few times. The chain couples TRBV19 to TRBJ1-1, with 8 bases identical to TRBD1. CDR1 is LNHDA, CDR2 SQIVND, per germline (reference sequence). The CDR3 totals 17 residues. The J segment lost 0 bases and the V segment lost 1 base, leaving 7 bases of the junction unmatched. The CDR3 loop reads CASSIGRQGRMNTEAFF. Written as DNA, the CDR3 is TGTGCCAGTAGTATAGGTAGACAGGGGAGAATGAACACTGAAGCTTTCTTT.

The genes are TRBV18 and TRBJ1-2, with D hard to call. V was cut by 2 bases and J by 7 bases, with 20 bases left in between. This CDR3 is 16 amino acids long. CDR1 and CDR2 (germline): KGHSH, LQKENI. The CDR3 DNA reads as TGTGCCAGCTCACCAGAGAGGTCGGGGTACGTCTCTGGCTACACCTTC. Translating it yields CASSPERSGYVSGYTF. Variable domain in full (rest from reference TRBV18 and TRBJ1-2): NAGVMQNPRHLVRRRGQEARLRCSPMKGHSHVYWYRQLPEEGLKFMVYLQKENIIDESGMPKERFSAEFPKEGPSILRIQQVVRGDSAAYFCASSPERSGYVSGYTFGSGTRLTVV.

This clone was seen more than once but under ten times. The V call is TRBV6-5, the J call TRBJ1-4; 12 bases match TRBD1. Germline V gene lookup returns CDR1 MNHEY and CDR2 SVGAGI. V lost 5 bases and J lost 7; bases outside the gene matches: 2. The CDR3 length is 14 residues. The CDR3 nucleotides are TGTGCCAGCAGTGAGGGACAGGGGGCTGAAAAACTGTTTTTT. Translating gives CASSEGQGAEKLFF.

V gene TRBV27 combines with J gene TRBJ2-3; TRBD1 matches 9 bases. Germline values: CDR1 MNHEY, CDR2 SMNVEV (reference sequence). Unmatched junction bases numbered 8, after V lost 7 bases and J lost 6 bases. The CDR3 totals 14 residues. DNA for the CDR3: TGTGCCAGCATTGGACAGGGGAGGTGGGATACGCAGTATTTT. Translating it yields CASIGQGRWDTQYF.

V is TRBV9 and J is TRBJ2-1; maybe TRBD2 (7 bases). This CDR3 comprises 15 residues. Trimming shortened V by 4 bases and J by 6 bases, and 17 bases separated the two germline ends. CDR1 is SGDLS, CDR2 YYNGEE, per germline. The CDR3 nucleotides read TGTGCCAGCAGCCCGGGGGGCGCCGTCGGCAATGAGCAGTTCTTC. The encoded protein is CASSPGGAVGNEQFF.

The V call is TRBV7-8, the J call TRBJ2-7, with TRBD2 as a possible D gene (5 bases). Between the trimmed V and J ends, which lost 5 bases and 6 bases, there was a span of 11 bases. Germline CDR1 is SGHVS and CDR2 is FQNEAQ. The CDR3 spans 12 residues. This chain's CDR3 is CASSVPGSEQYF. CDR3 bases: TGTGCCAGCAGCGTGCCGGGGTCCGAGCAGTACTTC. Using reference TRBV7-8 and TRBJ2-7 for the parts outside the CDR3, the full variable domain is GAGVSQSPRYKVAKRGQDVALRCDPISGHVSLFWYQQALGQGPEFLTYFQNEAQLDKSGLPSDRFFAERPEGSVSTLKIQRTQQEDSAVYLCASSVPGSEQYFGPGTRLTVT.

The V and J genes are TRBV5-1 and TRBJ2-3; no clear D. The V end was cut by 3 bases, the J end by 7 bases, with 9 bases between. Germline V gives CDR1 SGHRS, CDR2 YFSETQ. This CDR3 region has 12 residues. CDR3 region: CASSSGVNTQYF. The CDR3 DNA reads TGCGCCAGCAGCTCGGGTGTCAATACGCAGTATTTT.

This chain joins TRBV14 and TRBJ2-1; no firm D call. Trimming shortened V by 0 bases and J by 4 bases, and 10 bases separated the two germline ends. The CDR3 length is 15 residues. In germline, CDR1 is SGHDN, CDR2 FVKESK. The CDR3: CASSQELQPYNEQFF. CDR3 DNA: TGTGCCAGCAGCCAAGAACTGCAACCATACAATGAGCAGTTCTTC.

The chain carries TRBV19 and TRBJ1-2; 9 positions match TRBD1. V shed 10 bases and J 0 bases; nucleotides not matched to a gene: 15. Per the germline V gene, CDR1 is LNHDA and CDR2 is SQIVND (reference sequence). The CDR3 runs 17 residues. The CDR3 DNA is TGTGCCACCCGGAACTTAAACCGGGACAGGGCTAACTATGGCTACACCTTC. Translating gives CATRNLNRDRANYGYTF.

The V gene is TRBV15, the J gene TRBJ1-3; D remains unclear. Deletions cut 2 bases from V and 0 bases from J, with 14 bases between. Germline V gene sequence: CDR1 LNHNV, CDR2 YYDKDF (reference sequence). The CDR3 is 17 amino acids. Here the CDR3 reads CATSRHRGESSGNTIYF. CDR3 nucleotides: TGTGCCACCAGCAGACACCGCGGGGAGAGCTCTGGAAACACCATATATTTT.

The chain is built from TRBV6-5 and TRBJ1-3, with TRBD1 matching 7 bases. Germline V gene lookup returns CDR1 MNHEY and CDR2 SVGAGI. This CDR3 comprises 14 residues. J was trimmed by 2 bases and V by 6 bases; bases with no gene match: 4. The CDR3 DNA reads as TGTGCCAGCAGGCCAACAGGGGCTGGAAACACCATATATTTT. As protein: CASRPTGAGNTIYF.

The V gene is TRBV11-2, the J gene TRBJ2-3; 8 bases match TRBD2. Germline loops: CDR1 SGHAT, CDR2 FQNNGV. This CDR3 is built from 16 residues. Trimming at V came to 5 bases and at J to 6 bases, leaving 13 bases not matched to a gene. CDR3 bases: TGTGCCAGCAGCCCAACCGGCGGGACTAGAATGGATACGCAGTATTTT. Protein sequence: CASSPTGGTRMDTQYF. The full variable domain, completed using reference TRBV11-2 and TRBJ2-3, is EAGVAQSPRYKIIEKRQSVAFWCNPISGHATLYWYQQILGQGPKLLIQFQNNGVVDDSQLPKDRFSAERLKGVDSTLKIQPAKLEDSAVYLCASSPTGGTRMDTQYFGPGTRLTVL.

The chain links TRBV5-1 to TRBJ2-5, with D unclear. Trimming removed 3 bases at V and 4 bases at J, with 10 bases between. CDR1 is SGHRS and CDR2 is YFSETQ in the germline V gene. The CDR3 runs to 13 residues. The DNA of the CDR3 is TGCGCCAGCAGCTCCGGGTATCCAGAGACCCAGTACTTC. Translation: CASSSGYPETQYF.

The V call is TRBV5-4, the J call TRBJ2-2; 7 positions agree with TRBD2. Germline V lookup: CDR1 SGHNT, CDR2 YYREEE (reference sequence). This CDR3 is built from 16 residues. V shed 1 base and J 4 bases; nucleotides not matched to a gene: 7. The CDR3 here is CASSLFGAGSTGELFF. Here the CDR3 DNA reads TGTGCCAGCAGCTTGTTTGGAGCGGGGTCCACCGGGGAGCTGTTTTTT. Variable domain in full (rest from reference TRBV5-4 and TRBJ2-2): ETGVTQSPTHLIKTRGQQVTLRCSSQSGHNTVSWYQQALGQGPQFIFQYYREEENGRGNFPPRFSGLQFPNYSSELNVNALELDDSALYLCASSLFGAGSTGELFFGEGSRLTVL.